These T cell receptor beta chains were read from a single sample in a study of cytomegalovirus exposure and HLA in healthy donors. Assay: immunoSEQ multiplex PCR; the TCRdb copy retains only in-frame clones and omits some. The table shows about 250,000 clones, with just under 80% occurring only once. Sequenced: PBMCs. These receptors were taken from a boy under 18 in good health and CMV-seronegative. Both conserved end residues are part of each CDR3.

cdr3_aa: CASSLTEFSPLHF; v_call: TRBV27; j_call: TRBJ1-6
cdr3_aa: CASSVGGVAAQETQYF; v_call: TRBV9; j_call: TRBJ2-5
cdr3_aa: CASSQPNLNLSPLHF; v_call: TRBV4-2; j_call: TRBJ1-6
cdr3_aa: CAISEGRATDTQYF; v_call: TRBV10-3; j_call: TRBJ2-3
cdr3_aa: CSVPPTGQGGETQYF; v_call: TRBV29-1; j_call: TRBJ2-5
cdr3_aa: CASSLWSSGTGELFF; v_call: TRBV27; j_call: TRBJ2-2
cdr3_aa: CASSEYPPGTALRGTEAFF; v_call: TRBV2; j_call: TRBJ1-1
cdr3_aa: CASSVAASGSTDTQYF; v_call: TRBV9; j_call: TRBJ2-3
cdr3_aa: CASSQIVNTGGVTDTQYF; v_call: TRBV4-1; j_call: TRBJ2-3
cdr3_aa: CASTGVYEQYF; v_call: TRBV6-1; j_call: TRBJ2-7
cdr3_aa: CASSGLAGGMSSYNEQFF; v_call: TRBV7-2; j_call: TRBJ2-1
cdr3_aa: CASSTRDRGPGYGYTF; v_call: TRBV19; j_call: TRBJ1-2
cdr3_aa: CASSPPGNEQFF; v_call: TRBV6-5; j_call: TRBJ2-1
cdr3_aa: CASSLDPWTGTTEAFF; v_call: TRBV11-3; j_call: TRBJ1-1
cdr3_aa: CAISGQGGEKLFF; v_call: TRBV10-3; j_call: TRBJ1-4
cdr3_aa: CAWSTTSGGGELFF; v_call: TRBV30; j_call: TRBJ2-2
cdr3_aa: CASSPTDMSKLFF; v_call: TRBV11-2; j_call: TRBJ1-4
cdr3_aa: CASSLTRGTGTEAFF; v_call: TRBV9; j_call: TRBJ1-1
cdr3_aa: CASSLGQGNQPQHF; v_call: TRBV13; j_call: TRBJ1-5
cdr3_aa: CASSPPFGSYGYTF; v_call: TRBV7-9; j_call: TRBJ1-2
cdr3_aa: CASSLVFGGRVRNEQFF; v_call: TRBV11-3; j_call: TRBJ2-1
cdr3_aa: CASSMTSGRAGTGANVLTF; v_call: TRBV5-1; j_call: TRBJ2-6
cdr3_aa: CASSRTALNQPQHF; v_call: TRBV19; j_call: TRBJ1-5
cdr3_aa: CASSLGNGPTGELFF; v_call: TRBV11-3; j_call: TRBJ2-2
cdr3_aa: CAWSVGTGGGYEQYF; v_call: TRBV30; j_call: TRBJ2-7
cdr3_aa: CASRSTSFPPPPFF; v_call: TRBV19; j_call: TRBJ2-1
cdr3_aa: CASSLVPITATEQYF; v_call: TRBV5-6; j_call: TRBJ2-7